The T cell receptor beta chain under discussion was sequenced for a study of beta chain features in type 1 diabetes. Expressed TCRB transcripts were sequenced because the isolated RNA had all been reverse transcribed beforehand. Roughly 3.4 million reads per sample on average were obtained from naive, central memory and regulatory T cell samples. Assay used: immunoSEQ multiplex PCR; TCRdb lists only in-frame clones, some missing. The data show approximately 260,000 clones, over 20% seen once. Remarks on this clone: Its antigen is currently unknown.

This CDR3 is built from 11 residues. V was trimmed by 7 bases and J by 5 bases, leaving 11 bases between them. Germline CDR1 reads SQVTM; CDR2 reads ANQGSEA. Study-wide findings and caveats: TCRB CDR3s from Type 1 diabetes patients were moderately but significantly shorter in all four CD4+ subsets. Patients' naive, central memory and regulatory TCRB repertoires appeared more alike than those of healthy donors. VDJ junctions from type 1 diabetes patients carried fewer insertions and larger deletions. Whether HLA type influences TCRB rearrangement remained unresolved here.

The V and J genes are TRBV29-1 and TRBJ1-1; D is unresolved. The source material was naive CD4+ T cells from blood. This clonotype originated in a woman between 40 and 55 years old with type 1 diabetes. The CDR3 protein is CSGMATTEAFF. The CDR3 nucleotides are TGCAGCGGCATGGCGACTACTGAAGCTTTCTTT.